Below are 27 T cell receptor beta chains sequenced from a single sample in a study of cytotoxic CD8 clonotypes in ibrutinib-treated CLL. The assay was immunoSEQ multiplex PCR, and TCRdb's table has in-frame clones only and misses some. The data show roughly 180,000 clones, 70% to 85% seen once. The material sequenced was PBMCs, taken after 24 months of ibrutinib treatment. The receptors shown here come from a human donor with chronic lymphocytic leukemia.

The chain couples TRBV6-5 to TRBJ1-2, with 9 bases that match TRBD1. V lost 6 bases to trimming and J lost 5 bases; unmatched junction nucleotides: 7. CDR3 length: 14 residues. In germline, CDR1 is MNHEY, CDR2 SVGAGI. The CDR3 DNA reads as TGTGCCAGCAGAGGGACAGGGACTGGTTATGGCTACACCTTC. Its translation is CASRGTGTGYGYTF.

This clone was seen just once. The rearrangement uses TRBV6-6 and TRBJ1-3; D gene uncertain. V was shortened by 2 bases and J by 0 bases, with 11 bases between the two germline ends. Germline CDR1 MNHNY, CDR2 SVGAGI (reference sequence). The CDR3 spans 16 residues. Here the CDR3 DNA reads TGTGCCAGCAGTTACCTCATCGACACCTCTGGAAACACCATATATTTT. As protein: CASSYLIDTSGNTIYF.

V gene TRBV4-3 combines with J gene TRBJ1-2; D perhaps matches TRBD1 (5 bases). CDR1 is LGHNA and CDR2 is YSLEER in the germline V gene. The CDR3 has 17 amino acids. Trimming took off 3 bases at V and 4 bases at J, with 21 bases between the two ends. The CDR3 spells CASSHPKGRMEFYGYTF. The CDR3 nucleotides read TGCGCCAGCAGCCATCCCAAGGGACGGATGGAGTTCTATGGCTACACCTTC.

There are a few counts of this clone. The rearrangement uses TRBV9 and TRBJ2-2, with no clear D. CDR3 length equals 13 residues. The germline CDR1 and CDR2 sequences are SGDLS and YYNGEE. Trimming removed 3 bases at V and 5 bases at J, with 8 bases between. CDR3: CASSAEYTGELFF. The DNA for the CDR3 is TGTGCCAGCAGCGCCGAGTATACCGGGGAGCTGTTTTTT.

The rearrangement uses TRBV6-5 and TRBJ1-4; 8 bases fit TRBD1. The CDR3 runs to 15 residues. V was pared by 0 bases and J by 10 bases, with 7 bases of the junction left unmatched. Germline CDR1 is MNHEY and CDR2 is SVGAGI. The CDR3 nucleotides read TGTGCCAGCAGTTACTCGCGGGCAGGGGGCCGAAAACTGTTTTTT. This encodes CASSYSRAGGRKLFF.

This clone was recorded only once. The chain carries TRBV21-1 and TRBJ1-2. TRBV21-1 is assigned pseudogene status. This CDR3 is 12 amino acids long. CDR3 sequence: CASSKFTGGYTF. Here the CDR3 DNA reads TGTGCCAGCAGCAAATTCACCGGTGGCTACACCTTC.

This chain connects TRBV5-1 to TRBJ1-6; 7 bases are shared with TRBD1. V was pared by 4 bases and J by 8 bases, with 15 bases of the junction left unmatched. The CDR3 spans 17 residues. Germline CDR1 is SGHRS and CDR2 is YFSETQ. CDR3 protein: CASSRTPGQPQDSPLHF. The CDR3 coding sequence is TGCGCCAGCAGCCGGACCCCGGGACAGCCGCAGGATTCACCCCTCCACTTT. The full variable domain, with the rest looked up from reference TRBV5-1 and TRBJ1-6, is KAGVTQTPRYLIKTRGQQVTLSCSPISGHRSVSWYQQTPGQGLQFLFEYFSETQRNKGNFPGRFSGRQFSNSRSEMNVSTLELGDSALYLCASSRTPGQPQDSPLHFGNGTRLTVT.

V and J are TRBV19 and TRBJ1-6; possibly TRBD1 for D (6 bases). Trimming removed 5 bases at V and 8 bases at J, with 16 bases between. The CDR3 sequence is 15 residues long. From germline, CDR1 is LNHDA and CDR2 SQIVND (reference sequence). Here the CDR3 DNA reads TGTGCCAGTAGTTCCACGACAGGAAGGGATTCACCCCTCCACTTT. Protein: CASSSTTGRDSPLHF.

The V call is TRBV6-5, the J call TRBJ1-4, with a weak D call TRBD1 (6 bases). In germline, CDR1 is MNHEY, CDR2 SVGAGI. The CDR3 has 14 residues. Trimming left V 4 bases short and J 6 bases short, with 12 bases between. The CDR3 coding sequence is TGTGCCAGCAGTTGGGGCAGGGGATATGAAAAACTGTTTTTT. Protein: CASSWGRGYEKLFF.

The chain links TRBV5-1 to TRBJ2-7; 9 nucleotides line up with TRBD2. Germline CDR1 reads SGHRS; CDR2 reads YFSETQ. Germline trimming cut 1 base from V and 2 bases from J; bases unmatched to any gene: 1. The CDR3 extends over 14 amino acids. The CDR3 sequence: CASSLLAGTYEQYF. In DNA, the CDR3 is TGCGCCAGCAGCTTGCTAGCGGGGACCTACGAGCAGTACTTC.

The genes are TRBV6-1 and TRBJ2-7; 7 bases align to TRBD1. This CDR3 has 15 amino acids. J lost 2 bases, V lost 3 bases, and 7 bases had no gene match. CDR1 is MNHNS and CDR2 is SASEGT in the germline V gene. CDR3 nucleotides: TGTGCCAGCAGTGATGGGTGGCAGGGGGCCTACGAGCAGTACTTC. Amino acid sequence: CASSDGWQGAYEQYF.

The chain employs TRBV5-6 and TRBJ2-1; D is perhaps TRBD2 (6 bases). The CDR3 has 16 amino acids. V lost 4 bases to trimming and J lost 0 bases, with 14 bases between them. The germline V gene encodes CDR1 SGHDT and CDR2 YYEEEE. The CDR3 spells CASSRLGGYSYNEQFF. In DNA, the CDR3 is TGTGCCAGCAGCAGGCTTGGGGGGTACTCCTACAATGAGCAGTTCTTC.

The chain couples TRBV10-3 to TRBJ1-5, with a tentative D call TRBD1 (5 bases). The CDR3 is 15 amino acids. Per germline, CDR1 ENHRY and CDR2 SYGVKD. Trimming took 11 bases from V and 4 from J, leaving 21 bases between them. CDR3 protein: CAFEGRKFVNQPQHF. In DNA form, the CDR3 reads TGTGCCTTCGAGGGGAGAAAATTTGTAAATCAGCCCCAGCATTTT.

This chain connects TRBV7-2 to TRBJ2-7; 9 bases are shared with TRBD2. CDR1 and CDR2 (germline): SGHTA, FQGNSA. This CDR3 is 13 amino acids long. Germline trimming cut 6 bases from V and 2 bases from J; bases unmatched to any gene: 2. The CDR3 here is CASRTSGTYEQYF. The CDR3 region has the DNA TGTGCCAGCAGGACTAGCGGAACCTACGAGCAGTACTTC.

V and J are TRBV7-6 and TRBJ2-7, with 8 bases identical to TRBD1. The CDR3 is made up of 16 amino acids. Unmatched junction bases numbered 6, after V lost 1 base and J lost 1 base. Germline CDR1 reads SGHVS; CDR2 reads FNYEAQ. This CDR3 is CASSLVGTGLSYEQYF. The CDR3 nucleotides read TGTGCCAGCAGCTTAGTGGGGACAGGCCTATCCTACGAGCAGTACTTC.

This rearrangement joins TRBV7-2 to TRBJ2-1, with 9 bases that match TRBD2. The V gene end was trimmed by 4 bases and the J gene end by 7 bases; junction bases not matched to a gene: 8. Per the germline V gene, CDR1 is SGHTA and CDR2 is FQGNSA. There are 15 residues in the CDR3. The CDR3 is CASSSPASGANEQFF. The CDR3 region has the DNA TGTGCCAGCAGCTCCCCGGCTAGCGGGGCGAATGAGCAGTTCTTC.

This clone showed up just once. This rearrangement joins TRBV5-1 to TRBJ2-7; TRBD2 matches at 9 bases. Germline values: CDR1 SGHRS, CDR2 YFSETQ. Losses at the gene ends were 4 bases for V and 4 bases for J; bases not matched to a gene: 9. The CDR3 length is 15 residues. The CDR3 region has the DNA TGCGCCAGCAGCCCACTGACTAGCGGTTCTTACGAGCAGTACTTC. This translates into CASSPLTSGSYEQYF.

V and J are TRBV29-1 and TRBJ1-4, with D tentatively TRBD1 (5 bases). Trimming shortened V by 7 bases and J by 3 bases, and 15 bases separated the two germline ends. CDR1 is SQVTM, CDR2 ANQGSEA, per germline. This CDR3 is built from 14 residues. The CDR3 spells CSAGRQGSNEKLFF. Here the CDR3 DNA reads TGCAGCGCTGGGAGGCAGGGATCTAATGAAAAACTGTTTTTT.

This clone showed up just once. The chain joins TRBV19 to TRBJ1-2, with 12 bases fitting TRBD1. The trim removed 5 bases at V and 0 bases at J, leaving 19 bases unmatched. The CDR3 is 21 residues long. Germline CDR1 and CDR2: LNHDA and SQIVND (reference sequence). Here the CDR3 DNA reads TGTGCCAGTAGTCCCTACTCACCCGGGACAGGGGGCGGTGGGTCTAACTATGGCTACACCTTC. Protein: CASSPYSPGTGGGGSNYGYTF.

This clone was seen many times. This chain connects TRBV29-1 to TRBJ1-4; D may be TRBD1 (5 bases). CDR1 is SQVTM and CDR2 is ANQGSEA in the germline V gene. Trimming removed 3 bases from V and 8 bases from J, with 7 bases in between. CDR3 size: 11 residues. The CDR3 DNA reads TGCAGCGTTGATAAGGGGGAAAAACTGTTTTTT. Its translation is CSVDKGEKLFF.

The chain links TRBV6-6 to TRBJ1-1; TRBD1 aligns across 7 bases. The CDR3 covers 16 residues. Looked up from germline, CDR1 is MNHNY and CDR2 is SVGAGI (reference sequence). The J segment lost 2 bases and the V segment lost 6 bases, leaving 12 bases of the junction unmatched. This CDR3 reads CASSPPRQGSNTEAFF. The CDR3 coding sequence is TGTGCCAGCAGCCCGCCTCGACAGGGCAGTAACACTGAAGCTTTCTTT.

The chain uses TRBV6-1 and TRBJ1-1; 7 positions match TRBD1. This CDR3 region has 15 residues. The V and J ends lost 8 bases and 0 bases, in that order; junction bases with no gene match: 9. CDR1 is MNHNS and CDR2 is SASEGT in the germline V gene. The CDR3 loop is CASLGGGGVNTEAFF. CDR3 DNA sequence: TGTGCCAGCCTAGGGGGCGGAGGGGTGAACACTGAAGCTTTCTTT.

This chain connects TRBV6-5 to TRBJ1-5; no clear D. This CDR3 has 15 amino acids. CDR1 is MNHEY and CDR2 is SVGAGI in the germline V gene. V was cut by 2 bases and J by 0 bases, with 8 bases left in between. DNA of the CDR3: TGTGCCAGCAGTTACAAGCCCGATAGCAATCAGCCCCAGCATTTT. It yields the protein CASSYKPDSNQPQHF.

CDR3 residues: CASSPGRGELSGANVLTF. In DNA, the CDR3 is TGTGCCAGCTCACCCGGAAGGGGGGAACTCTCTGGGGCCAACGTCCTGACTTTC. The V and J genes are TRBV18 and TRBJ2-6; either TRBD1 or TRBD2 may supply D (6 bases each). The length of the CDR3 is 18 residues. Trimming pared 3 bases from V and 0 bases from J, leaving 15 bases between. CDR1 and CDR2 (germline): KGHSH, LQKENI.

The chain joins TRBV30 to TRBJ1-4; no definite D call. Germline-derived CDR1 and CDR2 are GTSNPN and SVGIG (reference sequence). This CDR3 spans 12 amino acids. V dropped 0 bases and J dropped 10 bases, with 9 bases sitting between them. This CDR3 is CAWSVGFGKLFF. The DNA of the CDR3 is TGTGCCTGGAGTGTAGGGTTCGGAAAACTGTTTTTT.

This clone was seen a few times. The chain employs TRBV7-2 and TRBJ2-1; D not certain. There are 14 residues in the CDR3. In germline, CDR1 is SGHTA, CDR2 FQGNSA. With 5 bases removed from V and 2 bases from J, the gap between germline ends came to 10 bases. CDR3 sequence: CASSQVGTYNEQFF. CDR3 in DNA: TGTGCCAGCAGCCAAGTGGGTACCTACAATGAGCAGTTCTTC.

The sample holds one count of this clone. The genes are TRBV5-6 and TRBJ2-7; unclear D gene. Trimming shortened V by 1 base and J by 1 base, and 6 bases separated the two germline ends. Germline CDR1 is SGHDT and CDR2 is YYEEEE. The CDR3 covers 13 residues. Written as DNA, the CDR3 is TGTGCCAGCAGCTTGCTGAATTCCTACGAGCAGTACTTC. Protein product: CASSLLNSYEQYF.